This record looks at one TCR beta chain sequence and its context. The TCR cDNA carried a universal primer site and UMIs from 5'RACE template switching. From the 5' RACE reads, TCRdb called clonotypes with MiXCR, one entry per CDR3 protein. The data show around 140,000 distinct CDR3 sequences, more than 6.5% seen once. This sample stems from a study of T cells after yellow fever vaccination. Germline-derived CDR1 and CDR2 are SGDLS and YYNGEE. V lost 3 bases, J lost 0 bases, and 6 bases lay in between. The CDR3 sequence is 14 residues long. The source of this sequence is a man aged 25 to 40 who received the YFV17D yellow fever vaccine. The chain is built from TRBV9 and TRBJ2-2; perhaps TRBD1 as D (5 bases). Specimen: CD4+ T cells sorted from PBMCs, collected 10 days after the yellow fever booster vaccination. The CDR3 is CASSAGTNTGELFF. DNA for the CDR3: TGTGCCAGCAGCGCAGGGACGAACACCGGGGAGCTGTTTTTT.